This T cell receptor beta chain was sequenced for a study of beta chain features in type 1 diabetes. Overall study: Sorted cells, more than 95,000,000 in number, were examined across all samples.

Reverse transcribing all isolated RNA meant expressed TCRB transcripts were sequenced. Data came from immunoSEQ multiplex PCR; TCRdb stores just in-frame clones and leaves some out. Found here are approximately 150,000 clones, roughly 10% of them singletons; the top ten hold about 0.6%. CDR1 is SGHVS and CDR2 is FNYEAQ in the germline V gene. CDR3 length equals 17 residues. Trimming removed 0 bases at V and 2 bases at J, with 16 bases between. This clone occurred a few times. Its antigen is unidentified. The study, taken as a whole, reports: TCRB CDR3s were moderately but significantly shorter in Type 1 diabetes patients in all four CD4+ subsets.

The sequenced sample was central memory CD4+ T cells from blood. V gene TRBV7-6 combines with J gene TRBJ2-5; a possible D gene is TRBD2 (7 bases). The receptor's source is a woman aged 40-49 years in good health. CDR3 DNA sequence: TGTGCCAGCAGCTTAGCGTCGGGGGGCCCCCCGCAAGAGACCCAGTACTTC. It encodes CASSLASGGPPQETQYF.